The present T cell receptor beta chain was sequenced within a study of cytomegalovirus exposure and HLA in healthy donors. The wider study: There were 350 to 400 genotyped donors. Of these, 81% fell in the genetic ancestry cluster associated with self-reported Caucasian donors.

Details on this clone: Antigen unknown.

V was pared by 5 bases and J by 4 bases, with 8 bases of the junction left unmatched. Germline V gives CDR1 MGHRA, CDR2 YSYEKL. This CDR3 has 16 residues. Both 60 Vbeta primers and 13 Jbeta primers went into the PCR. Profiled with immunoSEQ multiplex PCR; TCRdb holds only in-frame clones, not every one. This listing includes roughly 190,000 clones. General study points: Common viral pathogens seemed to be connected with several of the most significant clusters, according to a later analysis. Apart from CMV serostatus, no immune exposure information was available. In a later analysis, HLA-C alleles had the fewest associated TCRs, DRB1 alleles the most.

V gene TRBV4-1 combines with J gene TRBJ1-4, with 9 bases that match TRBD1. Sequencing was performed on PBMCs. This TCR was recovered from a woman between 18 and 29 years old in good health and CMV-seropositive. The CDR3 region is CASSNRDREFNEKLFF. Here the CDR3 DNA reads TGCGCCAGCAGCAACCGGGACAGGGAGTTTAATGAAAAACTGTTTTTT.